Listed here are 20 T cell receptor beta chains from one sample, sequenced in a study of T cells in Graves' hyperthyroidism and ophthalmopathy. Using RNA transcripts as the source, TCR beta CDR3 regions were amplified. HTBI primers were employed in a first-round RT-PCR of the TCR CDR3. MiXCR was run by TCRdb on the multiplex PCR reads, yielding one entry per CDR3 protein. The data show nearly 600,000 distinct CDR3 sequences, around 14% seen once. The specimen was blood. Every receptor here comes from a woman in her twenties or thirties with Graves' hyperthyroidism that later progressed to Graves' ophthalmopathy.

At least ten counts were recorded for this clonotype. J is TRBJ2-2 and V is TRBV2; 7 bases match TRBD1. The length of the CDR3 is 14 residues. V was pared by 11 bases and J by 2 bases, with 8 bases of the junction left unmatched. CDR1 and CDR2 from the germline V gene are SNHLY and FYNNEI. In DNA, the CDR3 is TGTGCCGGGGGACAGAGATTAAACACCGGGGAGCTGTTTTTT. It encodes CAGGQRLNTGELFF.

The sample holds many counts of this clonotype. This chain connects TRBV19 to TRBJ1-1, with 7 bases matching TRBD1. Germline V gene sequence: CDR1 LNHDA, CDR2 SQIVND (reference sequence). V shed 2 bases, J shed 0 bases, and the junction held 12 bases outside the gene matches. The CDR3 totals 18 residues. CDR3 nucleotides: TGTGCCAGTAGTATAAACCCCGGACAGGCCAGCATGAACACTGAAGCTTTCTTT. Translation gives CASSINPGQASMNTEAFF.

This clonotype was detected many times. V usage is TRBV6-2 or TRBV6-3 and J usage is TRBJ2-6; no reliable D call. Germline assignment: CDR1 MNHEY and CDR2 SVGEGT. This CDR3 is built from 13 residues. V gave up 7 bases and J gave up 4 bases, with 8 bases separating them. The CDR3, as DNA: TGTGCCAGCACTCAGTCCGGGGCCAACGTCCTGACTTTC. It specifies CASTQSGANVLTF.

This clonotype was seen more than once but under ten times. This rearrangement joins TRBV14 to TRBJ1-2; D might be TRBD1 (5 bases). The V and J ends lost 4 bases and 7 bases respectively, with 13 bases between them. Looked up from germline, CDR1 is SGHDN and CDR2 is FVKESK. The CDR3 is 13 amino acids. CDR3 residues: CASSRQIRSGYTF. CDR3 sequence (DNA): TGTGCCAGCAGCCGACAGATCAGGAGTGGCTACACCTTC.

The table lists this clonotype with a few counts. The DNA for the CDR3 is TGTGCAGCCCGGCGGGAGGAAAACTACGAGCAGTACTTC. Its protein product is CAARREENYEQYF. The genes are TRBV6-1 and TRBJ2-7; TRBD2 aligns across 8 bases. Germline CDR1 and CDR2: MNHNS and SASEGT. The CDR3 covers 13 residues.

The rearrangement uses TRBV15 and TRBJ2-5; perhaps TRBD2 as D (6 bases). Germline V gene lookup returns CDR1 LNHNV and CDR2 YYDKDF (reference sequence). The CDR3 length is 14 residues. V dropped 1 base and J dropped 4 bases, with 10 bases sitting between them. The CDR3: CATSRAGTLETQYF. CDR3 sequence (DNA): TGTGCCACCAGCAGAGCCGGGACTTTAGAGACCCAGTACTTC.

This clonotype was seen at least ten times. This chain joins TRBV10-3 and TRBJ2-3; D is ambiguous. Germline lookup yields CDR1 ENHRY and CDR2 SYGVKD. Between the trimmed V and J ends, which lost 5 bases and 5 bases, there was a span of 14 bases. The length of the CDR3 is 14 residues. In nucleotides, the CDR3 is TGTGCCATCAGTTCCGCTGGGGTGAGAGATACGCAGTATTTT. It specifies CAISSAGVRDTQYF.

To note about this clonotype: This may stem from a read error, because a much larger clone lies one nucleotide away. This CDR3 is CASSALRVDTEAFF. The CDR3 DNA is TGTGCCAGCAGTGCCCTAAGAGTGGACACTGAAGCTTTCTTT. The rearrangement uses TRBV6-1 and TRBJ1-1; no clear D. V lost 4 bases, J lost 3 bases, and 12 bases lay in between. From germline, CDR1 is MNHNS and CDR2 SASEGT. The CDR3 sequence is 14 residues long.

This clonotype was recorded many times. The chain recombines TRBV6-1 with TRBJ2-1, with TRBD2 matching 9 bases. This CDR3 is 16 amino acids long. The V gene end was trimmed by 6 bases and the J gene end by 3 bases; junction bases not matched to a gene: 9. Germline CDR1 and CDR2: MNHNS and SASEGT. CDR3 residues: CASSPPGTSRYNEQFF. The CDR3 nucleotides read TGTGCCAGCAGCCCCCCCGGGACTAGCCGCTACAATGAGCAGTTCTTC.

This clonotype showed up many times. The chain is built from TRBV11-3 and TRBJ2-3; D call uncertain. Germline CDR1 reads SGHNT; CDR2 reads YENEEA. This CDR3 has 15 amino acids. Trimming cost V 5 bases and J 2 bases, with 14 bases left between them. The CDR3 coding sequence is TGTGCCAGCAGCCGGAATACCTCCCCCACAGATACGCAGTATTTT. It specifies CASSRNTSPTDTQYF.

The chain recombines TRBV10-3 with TRBJ2-7; D remains ambiguous. The CDR3 spans 14 residues. V lost 3 bases and J lost 1, with 10 bases in between. Germline V gene data show CDR1 as ENHRY and CDR2 as SYGVKD. CDR3 amino acids: CAISDISGSYEQYF. DNA of the CDR3: TGTGCCATCAGTGATATTTCAGGATCCTACGAGCAGTACTTC.

This clonotype occurred many times. CDR3: CASSSEGNEQFF. DNA for the CDR3: TGTGCCAGCAGCTCGGAGGGGAATGAGCAGTTCTTC. The chain couples TRBV7-3 to TRBJ2-1, with D possibly being TRBD2 (6 bases). The CDR3 length is 12 residues. With 4 bases removed from V and 7 bases from J, the gap between germline ends came to 8 bases. In germline, CDR1 is SGHTA, CDR2 FQGTGA.

The table lists this clonotype with many counts. The chain is built from TRBV5-1 and TRBJ1-1; 8 bases are shared with TRBD1. The CDR3 consists of 13 residues. In germline, CDR1 is SGHRS, CDR2 YFSETQ. V lost 7 bases to trimming and J lost 5 bases; unmatched junction nucleotides: 7. CDR3 sequence: CASADRVRTEAFF. Here the CDR3 DNA reads TGCGCCAGCGCGGACAGGGTTAGGACTGAAGCTTTCTTT.

This clonotype appeared a few times. V and J are TRBV5-1 and TRBJ1-1, with TRBD1 identical over 10 bases. Trimming took 2 bases from V and 3 from J; bases not matched to a gene: 4. In germline, CDR1 is SGHRS, CDR2 YFSETQ. This CDR3 spans 15 amino acids. The CDR3: CASSFPGQGYTEAFF. CDR3 nucleotide sequence: TGCGCCAGCAGCTTCCCGGGACAGGGGTACACTGAAGCTTTCTTT.

This clonotype was recorded many times. The gene calls are TRBV2 and TRBJ2-1; 9 bases agree with TRBD1. J was trimmed by 1 base and V by 8 bases; bases with no gene match: 6. The CDR3 has 15 amino acids. The germline V gene encodes CDR1 SNHLY and CDR2 FYNNEI. This CDR3 reads CASQTGTGSYNEQFF. CDR3 coding DNA: TGTGCCAGCCAGACCGGGACAGGGTCCTACAATGAGCAGTTCTTC.

The chain combines TRBV19 with TRBJ2-7; D remains ambiguous. CDR3 length: 15 amino acids. The germline gives CDR1 LNHDA, CDR2 SQIVND (reference sequence). V was cut by 4 bases and J by 2 bases, with 15 bases left in between. DNA of the CDR3: TGTGCCAGTAGTAGACCAGGTGACCCAGCCTACGAGCAGTACTTC. This translates into CASSRPGDPAYEQYF. Full variable domain (outside the CDR3, taken from reference TRBV19 and TRBJ2-7): DGGITQSPKYLFRKEGQNVTLSCEQNLNHDAMYWYRQDPGQGLRLIYYSQIVNDFQKGDIAEGYSVSREKKESFPLTVTSAQKNPTAFYLCASSRPGDPAYEQYFGPGTRLTVT.

In its sample, this clonotype was seen many times. The chain links TRBV19 to TRBJ2-1; D perhaps matches TRBD2 (6 bases). The CDR3 is made up of 14 amino acids. Germline V gives CDR1 LNHDA, CDR2 SQIVND (reference sequence). The V end lost 1 base, the J end lost 6 bases, and 10 bases lay between the germline ends. The CDR3 loop is CASSIGLGGNEQFF. The CDR3 DNA reads TGTGCCAGTAGTATAGGACTAGGCGGCAATGAGCAGTTCTTC.

This clonotype has at least ten counts. This chain links TRBV2 with TRBJ2-7; D is undetermined. The CDR3 is 13 residues long. The V gene's germline CDR1 is SNHLY and CDR2 FYNNEI. The V end was cut by 8 bases, the J end by 6 bases, with 17 bases between. CDR3 bases: TGTGCCAGCGGGCCAGAAAATGTTCTCGAGCAGTACTTC. Its protein product is CASGPENVLEQYF.

This clonotype was observed once. This rearrangement joins TRBV30 to TRBJ1-2; 10 bases are shared with TRBD1. Per germline, CDR1 GTSNPN and CDR2 SVGIG (reference sequence). CDR3 length: 16 residues. The V and J ends lost 0 bases and 2 bases, in that order; junction bases with no gene match: 6. The CDR3: CAWSVQTGGLNYGYTF. CDR3 in DNA: TGTGCCTGGAGTGTACAGACAGGGGGCTTGAACTATGGCTACACCTTC.

This clonotype was seen repeatedly, ten times or more. J is TRBJ2-1 and V is TRBV30, with TRBD2 matching over 10 bases. The V and J ends lost 2 bases and 8 bases, in that order; junction bases with no gene match: 6. The germline gives CDR1 GTSNPN, CDR2 SVGIG (reference sequence). This CDR3 has 14 residues. The CDR3 loop reads CAWSSALAGHEQFF. The CDR3 coding sequence is TGTGCCTGGAGTTCAGCACTAGCGGGACATGAGCAGTTCTTC.